This T cell receptor (beta chain) was profiled in a study of post-analysis software for immune sequencing data (dated by TCRdb to 2014 to 2015). About the investigation overall: Recorded disease courses included relapsing-remitting, secondary progressive and progressive-relapsing multiple sclerosis, with some patients lacking subtype annotation. The multiple sclerosis patient repertoires were compared with about a dozen previously published healthy control repertoires from donors aged roughly 6 to 25 years. A subset of samples was prepared in parallel using single-end sample barcoding, then pooled and co-amplified after Illumina adapter ligation. What the study reported, not specific to this receptor: Compared with controls, multiple sclerosis patients had significantly lower normalized Chao1 diversity, a finding suggesting substantial peripheral T-cell clonal expansion. The control group was slightly older than the multiple sclerosis patient group. Several TRBV segments, including TRBV5-6, TRBV5-1 and TRBV20-1, were significantly more frequent in patients than controls. Direct clustering with F measure showed strong co-clustering of samples prepared in the same batch, prompting a batch-effect correction.

TCR beta repertoires were profiled from peripheral blood of more than ten young patients with multiple sclerosis to demonstrate the VDJtools post-analysis software. The patients with multiple sclerosis were children and adolescents between about 6 and 17 years of age. Spanning cysteine to phenylalanine, the CDR3 consists of 13 amino acids. Of the read, only the CDR3 DNA is kept; its 39 bases are in frame from base 1. V gives up 3 bases and J gives up 5 bases, and the segment between their germline ends measures 10 bases. Libraries were constructed by PCR. Sequencing was performed on an Illumina HiSeq 2500. To reduce PCR and sequencing biases, unique molecular identifiers were incorporated into the TCR beta cDNA libraries. About 0.5 million cDNA molecules were obtained for every 1 to 10 million input T cells, so each molecule roughly corresponded to one T cell. Patient libraries were prepared and sequenced with the same protocol used for the earlier healthy control dataset. Samples belonging to the same batch were prepared together, multiplexed and sequenced on a shared HiSeq lane. Turning to the authors' computational methods: MIGEC handled the raw barcoded reads, throwing out single-read molecular identifier groups before consensus assembly and CDR3 extraction. VDJtools was used for post-analysis of the clonotype tables, and diversity was normalized by down-sampling every dataset to the size of the smallest sample. Repertoire overlap clustering matched CDR3 amino acid but not nucleotide sequences to correct batch-related cross-sample contamination. In TCRdb, the public reads were trimmed at Q25 with fastp and aligned with MiXCR, with productive beta chains retained. Duplicate CDR3 protein sequences are folded into a single record with the most common DNA and genes. The V and J calls were not made by the authors but by TCRdb's processing. In all, the sample holds hundreds of thousands of distinct CDR3 sequences, and 55% to 60% of those were seen once. The ten largest make up about 11% of the sample.

On this clonotype itself: Its cognate antigen has yet to be identified. No quality values exist for individual bases; no much larger clone is one base distant.

The receptor chain draws on TRBV12-3 or TRBV12-4 and TRBJ1-1; no D gene can be assigned with confidence. Input material: blood. The TCR comes from a girl aged 2 to 10 with multiple sclerosis. The nucleotides read TGTGCCAGCAGTTTCGGAACGAGGACTGAAGCTTTCTTT. Its protein is CASSFGTRTEAFF.